This T cell receptor (beta chain) was recovered during a study of blood T cell repertoires in COVID-19. The method was immunoSEQ multiplex PCR; TCRdb's version includes in-frame clones alone and lacks a portion of them. The data show about 51,000 clones, approximately 86% seen once. The sample comprised peripheral blood. The clonotype was recovered from a man older than 75 with active COVID-19.

Here the CDR3 reads CSARPAGKAFF. As DNA, the CDR3 is TGCAGTGCTAGACCAGCAGGGAAAGCTTTCTTT. V and J are TRBV20-1 and TRBJ1-1; tentatively, D is TRBD1 (5 bases). CDR3 size: 11 residues. V gave up 2 bases and J gave up 9 bases, with 10 bases separating them. Germline V lookup: CDR1 DFQATT, CDR2 SNEGSKA (reference sequence).